This is a list of T cell receptor beta chains from one sample in a study. TCRdb ran MiXCR on the 5' RACE reads and lists one entry per CDR3 protein. The sample records about 10,000 distinct CDR3 sequences, 27% being singletons. Sequencing input: Tregs sorted from a lymph node. Receptor source: a female donor with breast cancer. The CDR3 runs from the conserved cysteine through the conserved F or W. The D gene is left open where the match is weak. The size of a clone is reported for some rows only, either as once, few or many, or as a class for expanded clones.

V gene,J gene,clone size,D gene,CDR3 DNA,CDR3 protein
TRBV20-1,TRBJ2-5,medium-sized,TRBD1,TGCAGTGCGAGACAGGGGGGAGAGACCCAGTACTTC,CSARQGGETQYF
TRBV29-1,TRBJ2-1,many,TRBD2,TGCAGCGTTGAAACGGGACTAGCGGGAGGAGGCGATGAGCAGTTCTTC,CSVETGLAGGGDEQFF
TRBV6-1,TRBJ2-1,.,TRBD2,TGTGCCAGCAGTAATGGGAGGGGACTAGCCAATGAGCAGTTCTTC,CASSNGRGLANEQFF
TRBV9,TRBJ2-1,.,TRBD2,TGTGCCAGCAGCCCCCCAGGGCTAGCGGGGGATGAGCAGTTCTTC,CASSPPGLAGDEQFF
TRBV24-1,TRBJ2-7,few,.,TGTGCCACCAGTGATTTGAACGAGCAGTACTTC,CATSDLNEQYF
TRBV12-3/TRBV12-4,TRBJ1-2,many,.,TGTGCCAGCAGTTTGCGGGGGCGCATAGGTGGCTACACCTTC,CASSLRGRIGGYTF
TRBV20-1,TRBJ2-4,few,.,TGCAGTGCTCGGCGGATAGCCAAAAACATTCAGTACTTC,CSARRIAKNIQYF
TRBV20-1,TRBJ2-3,.,TRBD2,TGCAGTGCTCAAAGACTAGCGGGAGCTTTGGGATCAGATACGCAGTATTTT,CSAQRLAGALGSDTQYF
TRBV7-9,TRBJ2-1,medium-sized,.,TGTGCCAGCAGCTTAGTACAGAACAATGAGCAGTTCTTC,CASSLVQNNEQFF
TRBV3-1,TRBJ2-3,.,.,TGTGCCAGCAGCCCCTTAGCAGGGGTTACAGATACGCAGTATTTT,CASSPLAGVTDTQYF